This is a list of T cell receptor beta chains from one sample in a study of tumor-infiltrating lymphocytes in oesophageal squamous cell carcinoma. TCRdb processed the PCR reads anew with MiXCR; each CDR3 protein has one entry. This sample has about 11,000 distinct CDR3 sequences, with around three fifths found just once. The specimen was esophageal tumor tissue. These receptors all stem from a male donor with esophageal squamous cell carcinoma. Each CDR3 is given without its conserved first and last residue.

>TRBV6-1|TRBJ2-1
ASIDRVGDYNEQF
>TRBV7-2|TRBJ2-3
ASSSFTDTQY
>TRBV7-2|TRBJ2-3
ASSLAPKAQY
>TRBV28|TRBJ1-2
ASSWRGYGYT
>TRBV27|TRBJ2-1
ASKLGEGNEQF
>TRBV19|TRBJ2-7
ASSIAFPEQY
>TRBV12-3/TRBV12-4|-
ASSLKGRTGETQY
>TRBV7-2|TRBJ2-7
ASSLEDLDRGYEQY
>TRBV7-3|TRBJ2-1
ASSLGGYYNEQF
>TRBV7-3|TRBJ2-7
ASSLGSSGGHNEQY
>TRBV11-1|-
ASSHSGALYEQY
>TRBV7-2|-
ASSSGQGTMGQF
>TRBV6-1|TRBJ1-5
ASSEVGDNQPQH
>TRBV7-9|TRBJ2-5
ASSLGVGGQTPY
>TRBV19|TRBJ2-2
ASGPTLGTGELF
>TRBV6-2/TRBV6-3|-
ASSYSEVYNEQF
>TRBV25-1|TRBJ2-1
ASSELSEQF
>TRBV7-9|TRBJ2-1
ASSLEGATNNEQF
>TRBV12-3/TRBV12-4|-
ASSFGGGGVDHEQY
>TRBV7-2|-
ASSLQTYEQF
>TRBV27|TRBJ1-1
ASHRDRVANTEAF
>TRBV10-3|TRBJ1-1
ATDTGSNTEAF
>TRBV7-9|TRBJ2-7
ASRLRGDSYEQY
>TRBV7-9|TRBJ1-2
ASSLRPGPHNYGYT
>TRBV12-3/TRBV12-4|TRBJ2-1
ASSPGVEQF
>TRBV12-3/TRBV12-4|TRBJ1-5
ASSKDRSNQPQH
>TRBV7-8|TRBJ2-5
ASSLRLAGGDYNEQY
>TRBV11-1|TRBJ2-1
ASSLAASGREEQF
>TRBV4-1|TRBJ1-5
ASSQELGVGVISNQPQH
>TRBV6-1|-
ASRILAGSYNEQF
>TRBV7-9|TRBJ2-1
ASSFSGEFYEQF
>TRBV20-1|-
SGSSGGCNEQF
>TRBV4-1|TRBJ2-1
ASSAAQNLIYNEQF
>TRBV7-3|TRBJ2-6
ASSLTGTSGSWSGANVLT
>TRBV6-5|TRBJ2-5
ASKRLAGFQETQY
>TRBV2|TRBJ2-3
ASRNRESTDTQY
>TRBV12-5|-
ASGFQGGRYQETQY
>TRBV7-9|TRBJ2-3
ASSPDSSGYTDTQY
>TRBV11-2|TRBJ2-3
ASRYSDTQY
>TRBV7-8|-
ASSLGWGQGYNEQY
>TRBV11-3|TRBJ1-5
ASSLEDQPQH
>TRBV2|-
ASSRAYEQY
>TRBV20-1|TRBJ2-1
SAPGSSYNEQF
>TRBV6-1|TRBJ2-1
ASSEDVRGHEQF
>TRBV7-6|TRBJ1-3
ASSQGPGTGNTIY
>TRBV11-1|TRBJ2-5
ASSLGGARETQY
>TRBV7-6|-
ASSSQEFSDYGYT
>TRBV7-8|TRBJ2-5
ASSFLETQY
>TRBV27|-
ATSQLPGQNYEQF
>TRBV19|TRBJ2-7
ASSTRQGQGFYEQY
>TRBV7-2|TRBJ2-5
ASRVGLALKETQY